This note documents a single T cell receptor (beta chain) sequence. Its antigen is still unknown. V gave up 6 bases and J gave up 0 bases, with 8 bases separating them. Germline V CDR1 and CDR2: DFQATT, SNEGSKA (reference sequence). The CDR3 runs 13 residues. The data originate from a study of T cell repertoires in cytomegalovirus infection. Study information: A matching HLA type, together with CMV infection, was signaled by public TCR beta signatures.

TCRdb re-called the reads with MiXCR, one entry per CDR3 protein. Among around 360,000 distinct CDR3 sequences, about 32% were seen once, and the ten largest hold roughly 12%. The receptor was isolated from a human donor in good health (CMV status not recorded). Some clones in this sample may be carry-over from other donors' samples. The chain is built from TRBV20-1 and TRBJ1-4; D not resolved. The specimen comprised cultured PBMCs, sampled from culture after CMV antigen stimulation. The CDR3 spells CSAPAATNEKLFF. The CDR3 region has the DNA TGCAGTGCCCCCGCTGCAACTAATGAAAAACTGTTTTTT.